Presented here are 22 T cell receptor beta chains from one specimen sequenced in a study of T cell repertoires in cytomegalovirus infection. MiXCR, applied by TCRdb to the reads, yields one record per CDR3 protein. The sample includes fewer than 400,000 distinct CDR3 sequences, 18% of them seen just once. The sequencing input was PBMCs. The receptors originated from a human donor in good health (CMV status not recorded). Some clones in this sample may be carry-over from other donors' samples.

This sequence joins TRBV2 and TRBJ2-1; D is perhaps TRBD1 or TRBD2 (5 bases each). Between the trimmed V and J ends, which lost 5 bases and 4 bases, there was a span of 15 bases. The CDR3 is 15 residues long. The germline V gene has CDR1 SNHLY and CDR2 FYNNEI. CDR3 sequence reads: CASSFPGTDYNEQFF. The CDR3, as DNA: TGTGCCAGCAGTTTCCCCGGGACGGATTACAATGAGCAGTTCTTC. The whole variable domain, filled in from reference TRBV2 and TRBJ2-1, reads EPEVTQTPSHQVTQMGQEVILRCVPISNHLYFYWYRQILGQKVEFLVSFYNNEISEKSEIFDDQFSVERPDGSNFTLKIRSTKLEDSAMYFCASSFPGTDYNEQFFGPGTRLTVL.

The chain is built from TRBV5-1 and TRBJ1-1; D gene uncertain. This CDR3 is built from 15 residues. Germline V gene sequence: CDR1 SGHRS, CDR2 YFSETQ. The V end lost 0 bases, the J end lost 4 bases, and 13 bases lay between the germline ends. The CDR3 DNA reads TGCGCCAGCAGCTTGGCCTCCCAAGGGAGCACTGAAGCTTTCTTT. Amino acids: CASSLASQGSTEAFF.

A few counts support this clonotype. V is TRBV7-7 and J is TRBJ2-5; tentative D call: TRBD1 (6 bases). Germline-derived CDR1 and CDR2 are SSHAT and FNYEAQ (reference sequence). CDR3 length: 14 amino acids. V lost 5 bases to trimming and J lost 1 base, with 11 bases between them. CDR3 coding DNA: TGTGCCAGCAGCCAGACAGGCATCCAAGAGACCCAGTACTTC. Protein product: CASSQTGIQETQYF.

At least ten counts were recorded for this clonotype. CDR3 nucleotide sequence: TGTGCCAGCAGCCCGGGACTAGCCCCCTACGAGCAGTACTTC. Its translation is CASSPGLAPYEQYF. This sequence joins TRBV7-8 and TRBJ2-7; 9 bases are shared with TRBD2. The CDR3 runs 14 residues. V lost 5 bases and J lost 2; bases outside the gene matches: 4. The V gene's germline CDR1 is SGHVS and CDR2 FQNEAQ.

This clonotype was observed a few times. This chain connects TRBV12-3 or TRBV12-4 to TRBJ1-5; TRBD1 might be the D (5 bases). The CDR3 is 15 amino acids. The V end lost 3 bases, the J end lost 1 base, and 10 bases lay between the germline ends. The CDR3 DNA is TGTGCCAGCAGTTTTGCAGGGAGCAGCAATCAGCCCCAGCATTTT. Translated: CASSFAGSSNQPQHF.

In its sample, this clonotype was seen many times. The chain uses TRBV7-8 and TRBJ2-5, with TRBD1 identical over 7 bases. Germline-derived CDR1 and CDR2 are SGHVS and FQNEAQ. The J segment lost 3 bases and the V segment lost 4 bases, leaving 2 bases of the junction unmatched. The CDR3 is made up of 13 amino acids. This CDR3 is CASSSGTEETQYF. The CDR3 DNA sequence: TGTGCCAGCAGCTCAGGGACAGAAGAGACCCAGTACTTC.

This clonotype has a count of ten or more. This chain uses TRBV6-1 with TRBJ1-1; TRBD1 agrees at 7 bases. This CDR3 is 15 amino acids long. V lost 5 bases, J lost 6 bases, and 12 bases stayed unmatched. From germline, CDR1 is MNHNS and CDR2 SASEGT. The CDR3 region has the DNA TGTGCCAGCAGTCCGCCGAGTAGGGGGCTGTCTGAAGCTTTCTTT. Amino acid sequence: CASSPPSRGLSEAFF.

This clonotype was observed a handful of times. The chain uses TRBV7-2 and TRBJ1-6, with 8 bases that match TRBD1. Per the germline V gene, CDR1 is SGHTA and CDR2 is FQGNSA. Unmatched junction bases numbered 6, after V lost 6 bases and J lost 8 bases. CDR3 length: 14 residues. The DNA for the CDR3 is TGTGCCAGCAGTCCCGACAGGGGCTATTCACCCCTCCACTTT. Its translation: CASSPDRGYSPLHF.

This clonotype occurred many times. The V and J genes are TRBV7-8 and TRBJ1-3, with D possibly TRBD1 on 6 matching bases. V was pared by 4 bases and J by 0 bases, with 16 bases between. From germline, CDR1 is SGHVS and CDR2 FQNEAQ. This CDR3 contains 17 residues. The CDR3 spells CASSSNPGTFSGNTIYF. The CDR3 coding sequence is TGTGCCAGCAGCTCGAACCCCGGGACATTCTCTGGAAACACCATATATTTT.

V and J are TRBV7-9 and TRBJ1-1; 8 bases are a match to TRBD1. The CDR3 runs 15 residues. Per the germline V gene, CDR1 is SEHNR and CDR2 is FQNEAQ (reference sequence). Losses at the gene ends were 5 bases for V and 4 bases for J; bases not matched to a gene: 9. The CDR3 nucleotides are TGTGCCAGCAGCCCGACAGGGGAAAGGGGCACTGAAGCTTTCTTT. It codes for CASSPTGERGTEAFF.

This sequence joins TRBV24-1 and TRBJ2-5; D not certain. The CDR3 extends over 12 amino acids. Germline CDR1 KGHDR, CDR2 SFDVKD. With 1 base removed from V and 2 bases from J, the gap between germline ends came to 1 base. CDR3 DNA: TGTGCCACCAGTGATTTTCAAGAGACCCAGTACTTC. Translation: CATSDFQETQYF.

This clonotype showed up just a few times. This chain connects TRBV7-2 to TRBJ1-2; D is undetermined. Trimming shortened V by 5 bases and J by 4 bases, and 14 bases separated the two germline ends. The germline gives CDR1 SGHTA, CDR2 FQGNSA. The CDR3 length is 14 residues. Written as DNA, the CDR3 is TGTGCCAGCAGCGGCGAAGGGCGCGGCTATGGCTACACCTTC. Encoded protein: CASSGEGRGYGYTF.

The V call is TRBV6-6, the J call TRBJ1-4; possible D gene TRBD1, 5 bases. This CDR3 region has 14 residues. CDR1 is MNHNY and CDR2 is SVGAGI in the germline V gene (reference sequence). With 7 bases removed from V and 4 bases from J, the gap between germline ends came to 13 bases. The CDR3 region is CASNWGGINEKLFF. In DNA, the CDR3 is TGTGCCAGCAACTGGGGGGGGATTAATGAAAAACTGTTTTTT.

This clonotype was counted only a few times. The chain has TRBV29-1 and TRBJ1-2, with 10 bases that match TRBD1. V lost 6 bases and J lost 7; bases outside the gene matches: 8. This CDR3 has 13 amino acids. Germline CDR1 SQVTM, CDR2 ANQGSEA. This CDR3 is CSVSKGQGSGYTF. DNA for the CDR3: TGCAGCGTGTCAAAGGGACAGGGGTCTGGCTACACCTTC.

This clonotype has a count of ten or more. This chain links TRBV11-2 with TRBJ2-7; either TRBD1 or TRBD2 may fit D (5 bases each). The CDR3 sequence is 16 residues long. Germline CDR1 and CDR2: SGHAT and FQNNGV. Trimming cost V 1 base and J 4 bases, with 17 bases left between them. In DNA form, the CDR3 reads TGTGCCAGCAGCTTAGTTCGGGGCCCCTCCTCTTACGAGCAGTACTTC. Protein sequence: CASSLVRGPSSYEQYF.

This clonotype has a count of ten or more. This chain joins TRBV7-2 and TRBJ1-2; D is unresolved. There are 12 residues in the CDR3. Trimming removed 5 bases at V and 10 bases at J, with 14 bases between. Germline CDR1 reads SGHTA; CDR2 reads FQGNSA. CDR3 protein: CASSPRTSDYTF. Written as DNA, the CDR3 is TGTGCCAGCAGCCCTAGAACATCAGACTACACCTTC. Combining the CDR3 with reference TRBV7-2 and TRBJ1-2 gives the whole variable domain GAGVSQSPSNKVTEKGKDVELRCDPISGHTALYWYRQSLGQGLEFLIYFQGNSAPDKSGLPSDRFSAERTGGSVSTLTIQRTQQEDSAVYLCASSPRTSDYTFGSGTRLTVV.

The sample holds many counts of this clonotype. This chain links TRBV6-2 or TRBV6-3 with TRBJ1-5; D gene unclear. The CDR3 sequence is 14 residues long. Trimming removed 8 bases from V and 0 bases from J, with 11 bases in between. Per germline, CDR1 MNHEY and CDR2 SVGEGT. CDR3 in DNA: TGTGCCAGCTCCGTCGGTTATAGCAATCAGCCCCAGCATTTT. Translating it yields CASSVGYSNQPQHF.

Many counts were recorded for this clonotype. The rearrangement joins TRBV7-9 to TRBJ1-2; possibly TRBD1 for D (5 bases). The CDR3 covers 13 residues. V lost 5 bases, J lost 6 bases, and 13 bases lay in between. Germline V lookup: CDR1 SEHNR, CDR2 FQNEAQ (reference sequence). The CDR3 nucleotides are TGTGCCAGCAGCGCCGCTGGGGCAGATGGCTACACCTTC. Translated, it gives CASSAAGADGYTF.

This clonotype was detected only a few times. CDR3 loop: CASSPPDGNTEAFF. Written as DNA, the CDR3 is TGTGCCAGCTCACCACCCGACGGGAACACTGAAGCTTTCTTT. The chain couples TRBV18 to TRBJ1-1; D is uncertain. CDR1 is KGHSH and CDR2 is LQKENI in the germline V gene. V was cut by 0 bases and J by 1 base, with 6 bases left in between. The CDR3 totals 14 residues.

The V gene is TRBV5-1, the J gene TRBJ2-7; 7 bases are a match to TRBD2. Looked up from germline, CDR1 is SGHRS and CDR2 is YFSETQ. This CDR3 spans 15 amino acids. Germline trimming cut 1 base from V and 0 bases from J; bases unmatched to any gene: 4. CDR3 residues: CASSLLRDYSYEQYF. In nucleotides, the CDR3 is TGCGCCAGCAGCTTGCTCCGGGACTACTCCTACGAGCAGTACTTC.

DNA for the CDR3: TGTGCCAGCAGTTCAAGTGGGGGCAATCAGCCCCAGCATTTT. Protein product: CASSSSGGNQPQHF. The chain links TRBV6-5 to TRBJ1-5; D is ambiguous. Germline-derived CDR1 and CDR2 are MNHEY and SVGAGI. The CDR3 loop spans 14 amino acids. The germline V and J ends were trimmed by 4 bases and 2 bases, with 9 bases remaining between them.

The V gene is TRBV7-9, the J gene TRBJ1-2, with TRBD1 matching over 7 bases. J was trimmed by 4 bases and V by 1 base; bases with no gene match: 3. The CDR3 runs 14 residues. The germline gives CDR1 SEHNR, CDR2 FQNEAQ (reference sequence). In DNA, the CDR3 is TGTGCCAGCAGCTTAGAAGGGACAGTCTATGGCTACACCTTC. Residues: CASSLEGTVYGYTF.